This entry lists 20 T cell receptor beta chains sequenced from one sample in a study of blood T cells in healthy people across ages. With a J-beta primer mix and a sample-barcoded 5' primer, a second PCR ran 7 to 11 cycles. TCRdb analysed the 5' RACE reads with MiXCR anew, one entry per CDR3 protein. The sample holds 1.5 million to 2 million distinct CDR3 sequences, just under 50% seen once. Source material: blood. The receptors stem from a woman between 40 and 50 years old in good health.

This clonotype turned up a few times. The V and J genes are TRBV7-2 and TRBJ2-4, with 13 bases lining up with TRBD2. CDR1 and CDR2 (germline): SGHTA, FQGNSA. After removal of 4 bases from V and 5 bases from J, the junction contained 8 bases not matched to a gene. The CDR3 has 17 amino acids. For the CDR3, the DNA is TGTGCCAGCAGCTCCCCCGGGACTAGCGGGGATCAAAACATTCAGTACTTC. Protein product: CASSSPGTSGDQNIQYF.

The rearrangement joins TRBV7-9 to TRBJ2-6; D possibly corresponds to TRBD1 (7 bases). This CDR3 has 17 amino acids. CDR1 is SEHNR and CDR2 is FQNEAQ in the germline V gene (reference sequence). V lost 9 bases and J lost 0, with 18 bases in between. The CDR3 spells CASSPLEGASGANVLTF. In nucleotides, the CDR3 is TGTGCCAGTTCTCCGTTGGAGGGGGCCTCTGGGGCCAACGTCCTGACTTTC. Full variable domain (missing parts from reference TRBV7-9 and TRBJ2-6): DTGVSQNPRHKITKRGQNVTFRCDPISEHNRLYWYRQTLGQGPEFLTYFQNEAQLEKSRLLSDRFSAERPKGSFSTLEIQRTEQGDSAMYLCASSPLEGASGANVLTFGAGSRLTVL.

The rearrangement uses TRBV9 and TRBJ1-1, with D possibly being TRBD1 (5 bases). Trimming removed 0 bases from V and 0 bases from J, with 9 bases in between. Germline CDR1 is SGDLS and CDR2 is YYNGEE. This CDR3 has 15 amino acids. The CDR3 DNA reads as TGTGCCAGCAGCGTAGATGGGACTGTGAACACTGAAGCTTTCTTT. This sequence encodes CASSVDGTVNTEAFF.

The rearrangement joins TRBV5-1 to TRBJ2-1, with 13 positions matching TRBD2. The trim removed 0 bases at V and 0 bases at J, leaving 9 bases unmatched. CDR1 and CDR2 from the germline V gene are SGHRS and YFSETQ. The CDR3 consists of 20 residues. In DNA form, the CDR3 reads TGCGCCAGCAGCTTGGCGGCCGGGACTAGCGGGGTCACCTCCTACAATGAGCAGTTCTTC. Translating gives CASSLAAGTSGVTSYNEQFF.

This sequence joins TRBV27 and TRBJ2-1; 8 nucleotides line up with TRBD1. This CDR3 is 15 amino acids long. Germline V CDR1 and CDR2: MNHEY, SMNVEV (reference sequence). V gave up 7 bases and J gave up 2 bases; unmatched junction bases: 7. CDR3 DNA sequence: TGTGCCAGCAACGATGGACAGGGCACCTACAATGAGCAGTTCTTC. Translation: CASNDGQGTYNEQFF.

The chain has TRBV28 and TRBJ1-6; 10 bases line up with TRBD1. Germline-derived CDR1 and CDR2 are MDHEN and SYDVKM. Trimming cost V 9 bases and J 9 bases; bases outside gene matches: 8. This CDR3 comprises 14 residues. CDR3 loop: CASIRQGAGSPLHF. The CDR3 DNA follows: TGTGCCAGTATTAGACAGGGGGCGGGTTCACCCCTCCACTTT.

The chain couples TRBV6-6 to TRBJ1-2; 7 positions agree with TRBD1. V shed 11 bases, J shed 7 bases, and the junction held 10 bases outside the gene matches. The CDR3 spans 12 residues. Germline assignment: CDR1 MNHNY and CDR2 SVGAGI (reference sequence). CDR3 nucleotide sequence: TGTGCCGGAAAAACAGGGGCTGCTGGCTACACCTTC. Its protein product is CAGKTGAAGYTF.

This clonotype was picked up a small number of times. The chain couples TRBV15 to TRBJ2-3, with D perhaps given as TRBD1 or TRBD2 (7 bases each). V was shortened by 4 bases and J by 4 bases, with 12 bases between the two germline ends. The CDR3 runs to 14 residues. Looked up from germline, CDR1 is LNHNV and CDR2 is YYDKDF (reference sequence). In DNA, the CDR3 is TGTGCCACCAGCAACCCAGGGGGGGCAGATACGCAGTATTTT. Amino acids: CATSNPGGADTQYF.

This clonotype was detected only a few times. The chain carries TRBV28 and TRBJ2-1, with D possibly TRBD2 on 5 matching bases. This CDR3 is 15 amino acids long. Germline assignment: CDR1 MDHEN and CDR2 SYDVKM. Deletions cut 6 bases from V and 5 bases from J, with 17 bases between. Written as DNA, the CDR3 is TGTGCCAGCAGCTTACGACGGGGTGCGAACAATGAGCAGTTCTTC. Its protein is CASSLRRGANNEQFF.

This clonotype was observed a single time. A read error may be the cause here, since a much bigger clone is one base away. The rearrangement uses TRBV7-2 and TRBJ2-5, with a tentative D call TRBD2 (6 bases). V lost 1 base and J 11 bases, leaving 20 bases between the germline ends. CDR1 SGHTA and CDR2 FQGNSA come from the germline V gene. The CDR3 length is 15 residues. In DNA, the CDR3 is TGTGCCAGCAGCTTAGTAGCGGCCTCCTACAATGAGCAGTACTTC. Its protein is CASSLVAASYNEQYF.

The CDR3 reads CASSSSGTATNEKLFF. In DNA form, the CDR3 reads TGTGCCAGCAGTTCCTCAGGGACAGCAACTAATGAAAAACTGTTTTTT. The chain combines TRBV6-6 with TRBJ1-4; 7 bases map to TRBD1. There are 16 residues in the CDR3. Losses at the gene ends were 4 bases for V and 0 bases for J; bases not matched to a gene: 5. CDR1 is MNHNY, CDR2 SVGAGI, per germline (reference sequence).

This clonotype was observed a handful of times. V is TRBV12-3 or TRBV12-4 and J is TRBJ2-3, with D possibly being TRBD1 (6 bases). V was cut by 2 bases and J by 2 bases, with 11 bases left in between. The CDR3 spans 15 residues. The CDR3 sequence is CASSLRQGHTDTQYF. The CDR3 DNA sequence: TGTGCCAGCAGTTTACGGCAGGGGCACACAGATACGCAGTATTTT.

The V gene is TRBV7-8, the J gene TRBJ2-3, with TRBD2 matching 10 bases. Germline V gene lookup returns CDR1 SGHVS and CDR2 FQNEAQ. CDR3 length: 17 residues. V lost 0 bases and J lost 7; bases outside the gene matches: 10. CDR3 nucleotide sequence: TGTGCCAGCAGCTTAGCTCGGACTAGCGGATTCACGAATACGCAGTATTTT. It is translated as CASSLARTSGFTNTQYF.

The chain couples TRBV7-2 to TRBJ1-1; 7 bases are a match to TRBD1. CDR1 is SGHTA, CDR2 FQGNSA, per germline. CDR3 length equals 16 residues. Germline trimming cut 2 bases from V and 5 bases from J; bases unmatched to any gene: 11. The CDR3 loop is CASSLRGAGGGTEAFF. DNA of the CDR3: TGTGCCAGCAGCTTAAGGGGGGCAGGGGGTGGAACTGAAGCTTTCTTT.

CDR3 coding DNA: TGTGCCAGCAGCTTACGACCTCTTGGGAGGGAGACCCAGTACTTC. Its protein is CASSLRPLGRETQYF. This rearrangement joins TRBV7-6 to TRBJ2-5; possible D gene TRBD2, 6 bases. Between the trimmed V and J ends, which lost 2 bases and 5 bases, there was a span of 15 bases. The CDR3 has 15 residues. Germline CDR1 SGHVS, CDR2 FNYEAQ.

The chain has TRBV12-3 or TRBV12-4 and TRBJ1-6, with D maybe TRBD1 (5 bases). Trimming stripped 8 bases from V and 8 bases from J, with 19 bases between. The CDR3 loop spans 15 amino acids. The CDR3: CASSDTGTPYSPLHF. For the CDR3, the DNA is TGTGCCAGCTCGGACACCGGAACCCCTTATTCACCCCTCCACTTT.

This clonotype occurred a few times. The rearrangement joins TRBV29-1 to TRBJ2-4; 7 bases map to TRBD2. This CDR3 spans 15 amino acids. V dropped 1 base and J dropped 4; count of bases not matched to a gene: 7. Germline-derived CDR1 and CDR2 are SQVTM and ANQGSEA. CDR3 loop: CSVEGDRRGKNIQYF. The DNA of the CDR3 is TGCAGCGTTGAAGGCGATAGGCGGGGGAAAAACATTCAGTACTTC.

This clonotype has more than one count but fewer than ten. This rearrangement joins TRBV2 to TRBJ2-5, with 7 bases fitting TRBD2. Germline V CDR1 and CDR2: SNHLY, FYNNEI. The CDR3 runs to 12 residues. J gave up 5 bases and V 7 bases, and 4 bases lay outside the gene matches. The CDR3 DNA is TGTGCCAGCAAAAACGGGGGGGAGACCCAGTACTTC. It is translated as CASKNGGETQYF. Full variable domain (remainder filled in from reference TRBV2 and TRBJ2-5): EPEVTQTPSHQVTQMGQEVILRCVPISNHLYFYWYRQILGQKVEFLVSFYNNEISEKSEIFDDQFSVERPDGSNFTLKIRSTKLEDSAMYFCASKNGGETQYFGPGTRLLVL.

The chain is built from TRBV27 and TRBJ2-7; 7 positions agree with TRBD1. The assigned J gene may be wrong: the sequence end matches TRBJ2-5 better. The CDR3 totals 14 residues. Germline V gene lookup returns CDR1 MNHEY and CDR2 SMNVEV (reference sequence). CDR3 sequence (DNA): TGTGCCAGCAGTTCCCGTTCGACAGGGTGGACCCAGTACTTC. Translating gives CASSSRSTGWTQYF.

The J gene is TRBJ2-5, the V gene TRBV29-1; weak D call: TRBD2 (5 bases). Germline-derived CDR1 and CDR2 are SQVTM and ANQGSEA. Trimming pared 6 bases from V and 2 bases from J, leaving 16 bases between. The CDR3 length is 14 residues. The CDR3 sequence is CSVHRPAAQETQYF. The CDR3 DNA reads TGCAGCGTCCACCGACCAGCGGCACAAGAGACCCAGTACTTC.